A single sample is the source of the 5 T cell receptor beta chains below, sequenced in a study of CD8 T cells in ankylosing spondylitis. One entry per CDR3 protein, called by TCRdb with MiXCR from the 5' RACE reads. The sample yields under 300,000 distinct CDR3 sequences, 18% seen once. The sequenced material came from blood, either unsorted or a sorted T cell fraction (not recorded which). These receptors were taken from a male donor with ankylosing spondylitis or in good health (not recorded which).

The V call is TRBV7-9, the J call TRBJ2-5; weak D call: TRBD1 (5 bases). The V end lost 8 bases, the J end lost 5 bases, and 12 bases lay between the germline ends. The CDR3 contains 12 residues. CDR1 is SEHNR, CDR2 FQNEAQ, per germline (reference sequence). The CDR3 DNA reads TGTGCCAGCCTACAGGAGCCGGAGACCCAGTACTTC. It is translated as CASLQEPETQYF.

This clonotype has at least ten counts. The chain links TRBV9 to TRBJ1-3; weak D call: TRBD1 (5 bases). Trimming took 3 bases from V and 2 from J, leaving 12 bases between them. This CDR3 is built from 15 residues. Germline V gives CDR1 SGDLS, CDR2 YYNGEE. This chain's CDR3 is CASSDTPGPGNTIYF. In DNA form, the CDR3 reads TGTGCCAGCAGCGATACCCCGGGACCTGGAAACACCATATATTTT.

This clonotype was counted many times. The V and J genes are TRBV12-3 or TRBV12-4 and TRBJ2-6; the D gene is possibly TRBD2 (5 bases). CDR3 length: 14 amino acids. Trimming left V 7 bases short and J 4 bases short, with 11 bases between. The CDR3 DNA follows: TGTGCCAGCACCCTACGAGGGGGGGCCAACGTCCTGACTTTC. This encodes CASTLRGGANVLTF.

The gene calls are TRBV24-1 and TRBJ2-1, with 11 bases matching TRBD2. CDR1 and CDR2 (germline): KGHDR, SFDVKD. J gave up 3 bases and V 4 bases, and 7 bases lay outside the gene matches. The CDR3 runs 17 residues. The CDR3 DNA follows: TGTGCCACCAGTGAAGGAGGGACTAGCGGACGCTACAATGAGCAGTTCTTC. Residues: CATSEGGTSGRYNEQFF.

This clonotype appeared a few times. The CDR3 is CASSLGTSGPTDTQYF. The CDR3 DNA is TGTGCCAGCAGCCTCGGGACTAGCGGGCCCACAGATACGCAGTATTTT. The chain joins TRBV7-3 to TRBJ2-3; 12 nucleotides align to TRBD2. Germline CDR1 SGHTA, CDR2 FQGTGA. The CDR3 covers 16 residues. With 5 bases clipped from V and 2 bases from J, the junction kept 5 bases outside the gene matches.